This TCR beta chain was documented in a study of cytomegalovirus exposure and HLA in healthy donors. Findings and caveats of the study: The study designated some 180 TCR beta chains cytomegalovirus-associated. By HLA locus, TCR association rates varied in a later analysis, with DRB1 showing the most and HLA-C the fewest. The authors later linked a missense DCLRE1C variant to TCR beta V- and J-gene trimming.

This CDR3 is 11 amino acids long. Germline-derived CDR1 and CDR2 are SGHKS and YYEKEE (reference sequence). As regards this clone: What it binds is unknown. One junction end does not reproduce the germline sequence, and a read error may be involved.

In the PCR, 60 Vbeta and 13 Jbeta primers were used. The method was immunoSEQ multiplex PCR; TCRdb's version includes in-frame clones alone and lacks a portion of them. Of more than 95,000 clones in the sample, approximately 78% were seen once. Sequenced input: PBMCs. The chain carries TRBV5-5 and TRBJ2-7; 8 nucleotides align to TRBD1. The sequence derives from a man aged 35 to 55 in good health and CMV-seronegative. The CDR3 is CASSTGGARNF. CDR3 DNA: TGTGCCAGTAGTACAGGGGGAGCTCGAAACTTC.